The 3 T cell receptor beta chains listed next were all sequenced from one sample in a study of cytomegalovirus exposure and HLA in healthy donors. Researchers ran the PCR with 60 Vbeta and 13 Jbeta primers. Sequenced by immunoSEQ multiplex PCR; TCRdb stores in-frame clones only, minus some. The table records 170,000 or so clones, around three quarters of them present only once. The sequenced sample consisted of PBMCs. The receptors were sampled from a woman in her forties or fifties in good health and CMV-seropositive.

The CDR3 DNA sequence: TGTGCCACCACCTGGGGGGGGGAAAGTTCCTATGGCTACACCTTC. This codes for CATTWGGESSYGYTF. This chain uses TRBV7-9 with TRBJ1-2, with TRBD1 as a possible D gene (5 bases). This CDR3 is built from 15 residues. Trimming stripped 10 bases from V and 4 bases from J, with 22 bases between. Germline V gene data show CDR1 as SEHNR and CDR2 as FQNEAQ (reference sequence).

This chain connects TRBV6-6 to TRBJ2-1; a possible D gene is TRBD2 (6 bases). CDR1 MNHNY and CDR2 SVGAGI come from the germline V gene (reference sequence). The V gene lost 5 bases and the J gene lost 5 bases, with 16 bases spanning the gap. The CDR3 loop spans 15 amino acids. CDR3 sequence: CASSTFRETNNEQFF. In DNA form, the CDR3 reads TGTGCCAGCAGTACGTTCCGGGAGACGAACAATGAGCAGTTCTTC.

The gene calls are TRBV4-2 and TRBJ2-3, with 7 bases that match TRBD2. V was pared by 2 bases and J by 1 base, with 3 bases of the junction left unmatched. Per the germline V gene, CDR1 is LGHNA and CDR2 is YNFKEQ. The CDR3 is made up of 15 amino acids. The CDR3 nucleotides are TGTGCCAGCAGCCAAAGCGGGGCCGGCACAGATACGCAGTATTTT. It encodes CASSQSGAGTDTQYF.